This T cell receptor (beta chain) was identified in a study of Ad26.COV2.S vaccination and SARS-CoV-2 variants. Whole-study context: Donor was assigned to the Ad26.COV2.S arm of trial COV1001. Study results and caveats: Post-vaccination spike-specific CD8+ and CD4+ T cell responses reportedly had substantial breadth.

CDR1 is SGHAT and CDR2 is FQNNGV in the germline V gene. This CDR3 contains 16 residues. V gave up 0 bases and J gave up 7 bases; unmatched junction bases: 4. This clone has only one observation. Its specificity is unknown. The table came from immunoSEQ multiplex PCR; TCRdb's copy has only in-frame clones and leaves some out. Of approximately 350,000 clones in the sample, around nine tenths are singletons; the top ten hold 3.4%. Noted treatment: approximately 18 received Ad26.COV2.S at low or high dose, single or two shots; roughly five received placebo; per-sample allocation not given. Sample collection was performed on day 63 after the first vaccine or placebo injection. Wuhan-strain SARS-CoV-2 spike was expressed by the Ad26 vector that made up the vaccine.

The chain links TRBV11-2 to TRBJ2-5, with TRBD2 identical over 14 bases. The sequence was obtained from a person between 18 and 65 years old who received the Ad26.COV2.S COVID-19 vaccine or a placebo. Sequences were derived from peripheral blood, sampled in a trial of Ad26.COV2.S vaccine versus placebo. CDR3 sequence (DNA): TGTGCCAGCAGCTTAGAGGGGACTAGCGGGGGACTGACCCAGTACTTC. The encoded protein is CASSLEGTSGGLTQYF.